The clone carrying this TCR beta chain was seen at least ten times. This sample was included in a study of T cells of healthy individuals. Per germline, CDR1 SQVTM and CDR2 ANQGSEA. The V end was cut by 7 bases, the J end by 10 bases, with 13 bases between. The CDR3 spans 11 residues. Using its own MiXCR run on the 5' RACE reads, TCRdb lists one record per CDR3 protein. The sample has approximately 52,000 distinct CDR3 sequences; roughly 14% are singletons. The rearrangement links TRBV29-1 to TRBJ1-4; maybe TRBD1 (6 bases). The source is a human donor in good health. The CDR3 nucleotides read TGCAGCGCGGACGAGGGGGGAAAACTGTTTTTT. Residues: CSADEGGKLFF.